Each of the 26 T cell receptor beta chains below was sequenced from the same sample in a study of blood T cell repertoires in COVID-19. The protocol was immunoSEQ multiplex PCR, while the TCRdb copy is restricted to in-frame clones and leaves out a portion. The table has 200,000 or so clones, approximately 80% seen once; the top ten hold approximately 1.3%. The sequencing sample was made of PBMCs or T cells enriched from blood (not recorded which). Source of these receptors: a woman aged 40 to 55 with acute COVID-19.

The gene calls are TRBV14 and TRBJ1-2, with 8 bases aligning to TRBD1. The CDR3 extends over 12 amino acids. V was pared by 4 bases and J by 7 bases, with 2 bases of the junction left unmatched. The germline V gene encodes CDR1 SGHDN and CDR2 FVKESK. In nucleotides, the CDR3 is TGTGCCAGCAGCCCGGGACAGGTTGGCTACACCTTC. Translation: CASSPGQVGYTF.

V and J are TRBV7-2 and TRBJ1-5; TRBD1 matches at 9 bases. The CDR3 extends over 15 amino acids. CDR1 SGHTA and CDR2 FQGNSA come from the germline V gene. The junction had 5 bases not matched to a gene; V was cut back by 1 base and J by 7 bases. The chain's CDR3 is CASSLEGTGSQPQHF. CDR3 nucleotides: TGTGCCAGCAGCTTAGAAGGGACAGGGTCCCAGCCCCAGCATTTT.

This clone was detected a few times. This sequence joins TRBV5-4 and TRBJ1-2, with D uncertain. The V gene's germline CDR1 is SGHNT and CDR2 YYREEE (reference sequence). Trimming stripped 0 bases from V and 1 base from J, with 10 bases between. This CDR3 comprises 15 residues. CDR3 DNA sequence: TGTGCCAGCAGCTTGGAATCACTCCTTAACTATGGCTACACCTTC. Amino acid sequence: CASSLESLLNYGYTF.

The rearrangement uses TRBV19 and TRBJ1-5; no definite D call. The V end lost 3 bases, the J end lost 6 bases, and 12 bases lay between the germline ends. The CDR3 contains 14 residues. Germline assignment: CDR1 LNHDA and CDR2 SQIVND (reference sequence). CDR3 protein: CASSILLRGQPQHF. The DNA of the CDR3 is TGTGCCAGTAGTATTCTCCTACGGGGTCAGCCCCAGCATTTT.

CDR3 sequence: CASSERQGINNEQFF. CDR3 coding DNA: TGTGCCAGCAGTGAAAGACAGGGGATAAACAATGAGCAGTTCTTC. The genes are TRBV6-1 and TRBJ2-1; 8 bases line up with TRBD1. CDR1 MNHNS and CDR2 SASEGT come from the germline V gene. CDR3 length: 15 amino acids. V gave up 2 bases and J gave up 5 bases; unmatched junction bases: 5.

This clone was picked up one time. J is TRBJ2-3 and V is TRBV4-3; possibly TRBD1 for D (6 bases). Germline V gene lookup returns CDR1 LGHNA and CDR2 YSLEER. This CDR3 has 16 residues. The V end was cut by 2 bases, the J end by 1 base, with 13 bases between. The CDR3 loop reads CASSQMTPGGTDTQYF. The CDR3 DNA reads as TGCGCCAGCAGCCAAATGACGCCAGGGGGCACAGATACGCAGTATTTT.

Of note for this clone: The identical CDR3 is also encoded by other nucleotide sequences in the sample. This chain links TRBV27 with TRBJ1-1; D not resolved. The CDR3 extends over 12 amino acids. The ends were cut back, 4 bases at V and 0 bases at J, with 3 bases in the middle. CDR1 is MNHEY and CDR2 is SMNVEV in the germline V gene (reference sequence). CDR3 bases: TGTGCCAGCAGTTCGGTGAACACTGAAGCTTTCTTT. It is translated as CASSSVNTEAFF.

J is TRBJ1-5 and V is TRBV27, with D perhaps matching TRBD1 (6 bases). The V end was cut by 5 bases, the J end by 4 bases, with 15 bases between. The length of the CDR3 is 15 residues. Germline CDR1 is MNHEY and CDR2 is SMNVEV (reference sequence). The CDR3 reads CASSQTGRWNQPQHF. The CDR3 DNA sequence: TGTGCCAGCAGTCAAACAGGGAGATGGAATCAGCCCCAGCATTTT.

This sequence joins TRBV2 and TRBJ2-1; D is uncertain. CDR1 is SNHLY and CDR2 is FYNNEI in the germline V gene. Trimming removed 0 bases from V and 3 bases from J, with 6 bases in between. The CDR3 contains 14 residues. The CDR3 region is CASSEASSYNEQFF. DNA for the CDR3: TGTGCCAGCAGTGAAGCATCGAGCTACAATGAGCAGTTCTTC.

Only one count was recorded for this clone. The genes are TRBV7-2 and TRBJ2-7; TRBD1 matches 10 bases. CDR1 is SGHTA and CDR2 is FQGNSA in the germline V gene. V trimming: 4 bases; J trimming: 7 bases; junction bases outside the gene matches: 7. The CDR3 is 14 amino acids. CDR3 residues: CASSSGTGVLEQYF. In nucleotides, the CDR3 is TGTGCCAGCAGCTCCGGGACAGGGGTCCTAGAGCAGTACTTC.

The chain is built from TRBV24-1 and TRBJ2-5; 7 bases line up with TRBD1. V trimming: 3 bases; J trimming: 4 bases; junction bases outside the gene matches: 7. Germline V gives CDR1 KGHDR, CDR2 SFDVKD. The CDR3 is 15 amino acids. The CDR3 DNA follows: TGTGCCACCAGTGATCCCCAGGGGGTCGGAGAGACCCAGTACTTC. Translating gives CATSDPQGVGETQYF.

V usage is TRBV7-3 and J usage is TRBJ2-3; maybe TRBD1 (5 bases). Deletions cut 5 bases from V and 12 bases from J, with 15 bases between. This CDR3 contains 12 residues. Germline lookup yields CDR1 SGHTA and CDR2 FQGTGA. The CDR3, as DNA: TGTGCCAGCAGCAACGACAGTGAAGCCCAGTATTTT. Translated: CASSNDSEAQYF.

The chain uses TRBV2 and TRBJ2-7; maybe TRBD2 (6 bases). The germline V gene has CDR1 SNHLY and CDR2 FYNNEI. The CDR3 consists of 13 residues. V was pared by 7 bases and J by 6 bases, with 16 bases between. The CDR3 spells CASKPVGGGEQYF. The DNA of the CDR3 is TGTGCCAGCAAACCCGTGGGGGGAGGCGAGCAGTACTTC.

The V gene is TRBV20-1, the J gene TRBJ1-1, with a tentative D call TRBD1 (6 bases). Trimming cost V 2 bases and J 9 bases, with 10 bases left between them. The CDR3 consists of 11 residues. Germline V gene sequence: CDR1 DFQATT, CDR2 SNEGSKA (reference sequence). CDR3 DNA sequence: TGCAGTGCTAGAACAGGGTTGCAAGCTTTCTTT. The encoded protein is CSARTGLQAFF.

This clone has only a few counts. This chain connects TRBV18 to TRBJ2-7; D remains unclear. The CDR3 length is 13 residues. Germline V CDR1 and CDR2: KGHSH, LQKENI. Trimming removed 5 bases from V and 3 bases from J, with 11 bases in between. CDR3 bases: TGTGCCAGCTCATCCGACTCGCACTACGAGCAGTACTTC. It yields the protein CASSSDSHYEQYF.

The chain is built from TRBV2 and TRBJ1-1; the match to TRBD1 covers 8 bases. The CDR3 runs 15 residues. V dropped 6 bases and J dropped 4; count of bases not matched to a gene: 10. The germline V gene has CDR1 SNHLY and CDR2 FYNNEI. The CDR3 loop is CASRADQGAGTEAFF. CDR3 in DNA: TGTGCCAGCAGGGCTGATCAGGGGGCGGGCACTGAAGCTTTCTTT.

The chain employs TRBV7-8 and TRBJ1-1; 8 nucleotides align to TRBD1. The CDR3 is 13 amino acids. Germline V gene lookup returns CDR1 SGHVS and CDR2 FQNEAQ. The V and J ends lost 2 bases and 13 bases, in that order; junction bases with no gene match: 9. CDR3 in amino acids: CASSLSQGAHDFF. The CDR3 DNA is TGTGCCAGCAGCTTATCGCAGGGGGCGCATGATTTCTTT.

This chain links TRBV6-4 with TRBJ1-2, with D tentatively TRBD1 (5 bases). The CDR3 length is 14 residues. With 3 bases removed from V and 4 bases from J, the gap between germline ends came to 12 bases. In germline, CDR1 is MRHNA, CDR2 SNTAGT. The CDR3, as DNA: TGTGCCAGCAGTGAAGGGGCCTGGGGCTATGGCTACACCTTC. Its protein product is CASSEGAWGYGYTF.

The rearrangement uses TRBV10-2 and TRBJ1-1; a weak D match, TRBD1 (6 bases). The germline V gene encodes CDR1 WSHSY and CDR2 SAAADI. V was clipped by 5 bases and J by 7 bases, with 11 bases between them. CDR3 size: 12 residues. The CDR3 protein is CASSLSTGEAFF. The CDR3 nucleotides are TGCGCCAGCAGTCTCTCGACAGGTGAAGCTTTCTTT.

The V and J genes are TRBV21-1 and TRBJ1-1. TRBV21-1 is tagged as a pseudogene. This CDR3 spans 14 amino acids. CDR3: CASSGGAGPPEAFF. The CDR3 DNA reads as TGTGCCAGCAGCGGGGGGGCCGGCCCCCCTGAAGCTTTCTTT.

This chain links TRBV15 with TRBJ2-4; a possible D gene is TRBD1 (5 bases). The germline V gene has CDR1 LNHNV and CDR2 YYDKDF (reference sequence). Trimming removed 1 base from V and 8 bases from J, with 9 bases in between. The CDR3 length is 13 residues. For the CDR3, the DNA is TGTGCCACCAGCAGAGCAGGGTTTGACATTCAGTACTTC. Translated: CATSRAGFDIQYF.

The rearrangement links TRBV24-1 to TRBJ2-5; 7 bases agree with TRBD1. The CDR3 covers 14 residues. CDR1 KGHDR and CDR2 SFDVKD come from the germline V gene. V was pared by 4 bases and J by 3 bases, with 4 bases of the junction left unmatched. The CDR3 is CATSDEGQKETQYF. In DNA, the CDR3 is TGTGCCACCAGTGACGAGGGACAGAAAGAGACCCAGTACTTC.

The chain recombines TRBV19 with TRBJ2-7, with D perhaps matching TRBD2 (5 bases). Germline V lookup: CDR1 LNHDA, CDR2 SQIVND (reference sequence). The CDR3 runs 13 residues. V was trimmed by 3 bases and J by 6 bases, leaving 12 bases between them. CDR3 amino acids: CASSIQQRGEQYF. The CDR3 DNA reads as TGTGCCAGTAGTATCCAACAACGGGGCGAGCAGTACTTC.

This chain links TRBV6-5 with TRBJ1-1; TRBD1 agrees at 7 bases. The CDR3 is 14 amino acids. The germline gives CDR1 MNHEY, CDR2 SVGAGI. Losses at the gene ends were 6 bases for V and 6 bases for J; bases not matched to a gene: 10. The CDR3 DNA sequence: TGTGCCAGCAGCCGGACAGGTGACATTGCTGAAGCTTTCTTT. It yields the protein CASSRTGDIAEAFF.

The chain couples TRBV2 to TRBJ1-2, with no clear D. CDR1 SNHLY and CDR2 FYNNEI come from the germline V gene. V shed 6 bases and J shed 5 bases, with 13 bases lying between them. This CDR3 spans 13 amino acids. Here the CDR3 DNA reads TGTGCCAGCAGCCTTACTGGCGGGTATGGCTACACCTTC. This gives the protein CASSLTGGYGYTF. Variable domain in full (rest from reference TRBV2 and TRBJ1-2): EPEVTQTPSHQVTQMGQEVILRCVPISNHLYFYWYRQILGQKVEFLVSFYNNEISEKSEIFDDQFSVERPDGSNFTLKIRSTKLEDSAMYFCASSLTGGYGYTFGSGTRLTVV.

The chain joins TRBV15 to TRBJ1-5; no reliable D call. Trimming removed 0 bases from V and 0 bases from J, with 12 bases in between. The germline V gene has CDR1 LNHNV and CDR2 YYDKDF (reference sequence). The CDR3 is 17 residues long. The CDR3 bases are TGTGCCACCAGCAGAGATCTCGGACTAAATAGCAATCAGCCCCAGCATTTT. The encoded protein is CATSRDLGLNSNQPQHF.